Listed below are T cell receptor beta chains from one sample, sequenced in a study of blood T cell repertoires in COVID-19. TCRdb's table, derived via immunoSEQ multiplex PCR, lists solely in-frame clones and lacks some. Counted here are around 240,000 clones, 82% occurring once; the ten biggest clones make up approximately 1.9%. Material for sequencing was peripheral blood. These TCRs come from a woman older than 75 with acute or convalescent COVID-19. CDR3s include the opening cysteine and the closing phenylalanine or tryptophan. Fields, in order: CDR3 length, D gene, clone size, V gene, J gene, CDR3 DNA, CDR3 protein. D genes are given only for firm matches. Clone size is stated in some rows and not others, as once, few, many or a class when expanded.

CDR3 length: 14; D gene: NA; clone size: NA; V gene: TRBV27; J gene: TRBJ2-1; CDR3 DNA: TGTGCCAGCAGTTTAGGGCTCATAATCAATGAGCAGTTCTTC; CDR3 protein: CASSLGLIINEQFF
CDR3 length: 13; D gene: NA; clone size: NA; V gene: TRBV7-9; J gene: TRBJ1-1; CDR3 DNA: TGTGCCAGCAGCTTAGCAGGGGACACTGAAGCTTTCTTT; CDR3 protein: CASSLAGDTEAFF
CDR3 length: 13; D gene: NA; clone size: once; V gene: TRBV27; J gene: TRBJ1-5; CDR3 DNA: TGTGCCAGCAGTTTAAACAGAGATCAGCCCCAGCATTTT; CDR3 protein: CASSLNRDQPQHF
CDR3 length: 18; D gene: NA; clone size: NA; V gene: TRBV9; J gene: TRBJ2-1; CDR3 DNA: TGTGCCAGCAGCGTAGGTGGGTGGGGGGACGCCTCCTACAATGAGCAGTTCTTC; CDR3 protein: CASSVGGWGDASYNEQFF
CDR3 length: 19; D gene: NA; clone size: once; V gene: TRBV7-5; J gene: TRBJ1-4; CDR3 DNA: TGTGTCAGAAGCTTAGTGAGGACAGGGGTACACCCCGGTAATGAAAAACTGTTTTTT; CDR3 protein: CVRSLVRTGVHPGNEKLFF
CDR3 length: 15; D gene: TRBD1; clone size: NA; V gene: TRBV4-1; J gene: TRBJ1-3; CDR3 DNA: TGCGCCAGCAGCCAGACGGACAGGGCTGGAAACACCATATATTTT; CDR3 protein: CASSQTDRAGNTIYF
CDR3 length: 15; D gene: TRBD1; clone size: NA; V gene: TRBV5-5; J gene: TRBJ1-6; CDR3 DNA: TGTGCCAGCAGCCTTGGGACAGACAATAATTCACCCCTCCACTTT; CDR3 protein: CASSLGTDNNSPLHF
CDR3 length: 17; D gene: TRBD2; clone size: NA; V gene: TRBV24-1; J gene: TRBJ2-1; CDR3 DNA: TGTGCCACCAGTGATGGGGCTAGCGGGAGGTCCCACAATGAGCAGTTCTTC; CDR3 protein: CATSDGASGRSHNEQFF
CDR3 length: 14; D gene: TRBD1; clone size: NA; V gene: TRBV27; J gene: TRBJ2-5; CDR3 DNA: TGTGCCAGCAGTTTTACCAGGGGGCAAGAGACCCAGTACTTC; CDR3 protein: CASSFTRGQETQYF
CDR3 length: 13; D gene: TRBD1; clone size: NA; V gene: TRBV29-1; J gene: TRBJ2-7; CDR3 DNA: TGCAGCGCGAGGGGACAGGGGGCCTACGAGCAGTACTTC; CDR3 protein: CSARGQGAYEQYF
CDR3 length: 15; D gene: NA; clone size: NA; V gene: TRBV7-2; J gene: TRBJ2-2; CDR3 DNA: TGTGCCAGCAGCTTACTTTCGGGAAACACCGGGGAGCTGTTTTTT; CDR3 protein: CASSLLSGNTGELFF
CDR3 length: 13; D gene: NA; clone size: few; V gene: TRBV4-1; J gene: TRBJ1-1; CDR3 DNA: TGCGCCAGCAGCCAAGATCGCGGGGATGAAGCTTTCTTT; CDR3 protein: CASSQDRGDEAFF
CDR3 length: 18; D gene: TRBD1; clone size: NA; V gene: TRBV19; J gene: TRBJ2-5; CDR3 DNA: TGTGCCAGTAGTATGGTGCACGGCGGGACAGGGGGCCAAGAGACCCAGTACTTC; CDR3 protein: CASSMVHGGTGGQETQYF
CDR3 length: 14; D gene: NA; clone size: NA; V gene: TRBV5-1; J gene: TRBJ2-1; CDR3 DNA: TGCGCCAGCAGCTCGGAGGGCCAATCGAATGAGCAGTTCTTC; CDR3 protein: CASSSEGQSNEQFF
CDR3 length: 15; D gene: TRBD2; clone size: NA; V gene: TRBV3-1/TRBV3-2; J gene: TRBJ2-3; CDR3 DNA: TGTGCCAGCAGCCTACTAGCGGGAGGCACAGATACGCAGTATTTT; CDR3 protein: CASSLLAGGTDTQYF
CDR3 length: 13; D gene: TRBD1; clone size: NA; V gene: TRBV28; J gene: TRBJ2-5; CDR3 DNA: TGTGCCAGCAGGGGGACAGGCCAAGAGACCCAGTACTTC; CDR3 protein: CASRGTGQETQYF
CDR3 length: 17; D gene: NA; clone size: few; V gene: TRBV12-5; J gene: TRBJ1-6; CDR3 DNA: TGTGCTAGTGAGCGGGGCACAGGAGGAGCCTATAATTCACCCCTCCACTTT; CDR3 protein: CASERGTGGAYNSPLHF
CDR3 length: 18; D gene: NA; clone size: NA; V gene: TRBV18; J gene: TRBJ2-1; CDR3 DNA: TGTGCCAGCTCACCGGGGAGACAGGCCCTTTACTCCTACAATGAGCAGTTCTTC; CDR3 protein: CASSPGRQALYSYNEQFF
CDR3 length: 16; D gene: TRBD1; clone size: NA; V gene: TRBV6-2/TRBV6-3; J gene: TRBJ2-3; CDR3 DNA: TGTGCCAGCAGTGGGAAGGGGGCAAAGGGGCCAGATACGCAGTATTTT; CDR3 protein: CASSGKGAKGPDTQYF
CDR3 length: 15; D gene: NA; clone size: NA; V gene: TRBV13; J gene: TRBJ1-4; CDR3 DNA: TGTGCCAGCAGCTTAGGCGCGACAGGCGATGAAAAACTGTTTTTT; CDR3 protein: CASSLGATGDEKLFF
CDR3 length: 13; D gene: TRBD1; clone size: NA; V gene: TRBV7-2; J gene: TRBJ1-1; CDR3 DNA: TGTGCCAGCAGCCTCACAGGGGGCACTGAAGCTTTCTTT; CDR3 protein: CASSLTGGTEAFF
CDR3 length: 15; D gene: TRBD2; clone size: once; V gene: TRBV6-5; J gene: TRBJ2-5; CDR3 DNA: TGTGCCAGCAGTTACCGGACTAGCGGGGGAGAGACCCAGTACTTC; CDR3 protein: CASSYRTSGGETQYF
CDR3 length: 15; D gene: NA; clone size: NA; V gene: TRBV4-1; J gene: TRBJ1-1; CDR3 DNA: TGCGCCAGCAGCTCGCCCGCGGGGACGGGGACTGAAGCTTTCTTT; CDR3 protein: CASSSPAGTGTEAFF
CDR3 length: 13; D gene: NA; clone size: once; V gene: TRBV2; J gene: TRBJ1-1; CDR3 DNA: TGTGCCAGCATCGGACAGCTGAACACTGAAGCTTTCTTT; CDR3 protein: CASIGQLNTEAFF
CDR3 length: 16; D gene: TRBD1; clone size: NA; V gene: TRBV2; J gene: TRBJ1-2; CDR3 DNA: TGTGCCAGCAGTAGAATAGGACAGGGGGGGAACTATGGCTACACCTTC; CDR3 protein: CASSRIGQGGNYGYTF
CDR3 length: 15; D gene: NA; clone size: NA; V gene: TRBV7-2; J gene: TRBJ2-7; CDR3 DNA: TGTGCCAGCAGCGACCGGGACAAGAGCTCCTACGAGCAGTACTTC; CDR3 protein: CASSDRDKSSYEQYF
CDR3 length: 17; D gene: NA; clone size: NA; V gene: TRBV4-3; J gene: TRBJ1-1; CDR3 DNA: TGCGCCAGCAGCCAAGAGTCCCTTGGTGGGTGGACAAATGAAGCTTTCTTT; CDR3 protein: CASSQESLGGWTNEAFF
CDR3 length: 14; D gene: NA; clone size: NA; V gene: TRBV7-3; J gene: TRBJ1-1; CDR3 DNA: TGTGCCAGCAGCTTAGGGGCCCCCCTCACTGAAGCTTTCTTT; CDR3 protein: CASSLGAPLTEAFF
CDR3 length: 14; D gene: TRBD2; clone size: NA; V gene: TRBV11-1; J gene: TRBJ2-1; CDR3 DNA: TGTGCCAGCAGTATTCTCTATGGGGGAGGGGAGCAGTTCTTC; CDR3 protein: CASSILYGGGEQFF
CDR3 length: 16; D gene: TRBD1; clone size: NA; V gene: TRBV11-2; J gene: TRBJ1-1; CDR3 DNA: TGTGCCAGCAGCTCCCTAGGACAGGGTAGGGACACTGAAGCTTTCTTT; CDR3 protein: CASSSLGQGRDTEAFF
CDR3 length: 15; D gene: TRBD2; clone size: NA; V gene: TRBV7-2; J gene: TRBJ2-7; CDR3 DNA: TGTGCCAGCAGCCAAGGACTAGCGGGGTCTTCCGAGCAGTACTTC; CDR3 protein: CASSQGLAGSSEQYF
CDR3 length: 12; D gene: NA; clone size: NA; V gene: TRBV5-1; J gene: TRBJ1-6; CDR3 DNA: TGCGCCAGCAGCTTGGAAGGCGGGTTTCTCCACTTT; CDR3 protein: CASSLEGGFLHF
CDR3 length: 17; D gene: TRBD1; clone size: NA; V gene: TRBV18; J gene: TRBJ1-4; CDR3 DNA: TGTGCCAGCTCACCCCCGGGACAGGGGAGAGCTAATGAAAAACTGTTTTTT; CDR3 protein: CASSPPGQGRANEKLFF
CDR3 length: 14; D gene: NA; clone size: NA; V gene: TRBV15; J gene: TRBJ1-4; CDR3 DNA: TGTGCCACCAGCAGAGACAGAACTAATGAAAAACTGTTTTTT; CDR3 protein: CATSRDRTNEKLFF
CDR3 length: 16; D gene: TRBD2; clone size: NA; V gene: TRBV28; J gene: TRBJ2-1; CDR3 DNA: TGTGCCAGCAGTTTATCAAGCGGGAGTGGGGCCAATGAGCAGTTCTTC; CDR3 protein: CASSLSSGSGANEQFF
CDR3 length: 14; D gene: TRBD2; clone size: once; V gene: TRBV11-2; J gene: TRBJ2-5; CDR3 DNA: TGTGCCAGCAGCCCAGGACTAGCGGTAGAGACCCAGTACTTC; CDR3 protein: CASSPGLAVETQYF
CDR3 length: 14; D gene: TRBD1; clone size: NA; V gene: TRBV7-2; J gene: TRBJ2-5; CDR3 DNA: TGTGCCAGCAGCTATCAGGGGGCGGGAGAGACCCAGTACTTC; CDR3 protein: CASSYQGAGETQYF